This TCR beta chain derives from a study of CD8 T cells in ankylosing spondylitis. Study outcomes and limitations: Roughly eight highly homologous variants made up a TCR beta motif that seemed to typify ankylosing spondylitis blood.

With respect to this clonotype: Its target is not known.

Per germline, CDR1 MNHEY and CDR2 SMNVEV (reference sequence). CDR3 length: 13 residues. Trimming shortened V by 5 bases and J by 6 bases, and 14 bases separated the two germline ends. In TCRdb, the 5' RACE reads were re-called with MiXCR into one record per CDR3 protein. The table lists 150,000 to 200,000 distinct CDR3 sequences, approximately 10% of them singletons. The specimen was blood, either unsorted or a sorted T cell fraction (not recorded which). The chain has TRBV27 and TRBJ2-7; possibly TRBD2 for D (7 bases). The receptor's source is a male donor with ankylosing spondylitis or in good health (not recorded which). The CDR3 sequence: CASSLQGGAEQYF. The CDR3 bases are TGTGCCAGCAGTCTCCAAGGGGGGGCCGAGCAGTACTTC.